The 8 T cell receptor beta chains below come from one sample, sequenced in a study of vaccination effects on CD4 cells after COVID-19. In the ViraFEST assay, antigen-specific CD4+ clonotypes were identified by expansion after peptide-pool stimulation. With approximately ten days of culture completed, CD4+ T cells were isolated. Nobody among the vaccine recipients had prior SARS-CoV-2 infection (nucleocapsid antibodies were negative). These receptors have no identified antigens. Profiling relied on immunoSEQ multiplex PCR, and the TCRdb table lists in-frame clones only, not all of them. The sample includes about 22,000 clones, more than 65% of them seen just once. This material consisted of CD4+ T cells from PBMCs cultured with HCoV-NL63 spike peptides, taken before COVID-19 vaccination. These receptors all come from a human donor who received a COVID-19 vaccine.

This rearrangement joins TRBV5-6 to TRBJ1-1; TRBD1 is a possible D gene (5 bases). Trimming removed 1 base at V and 1 base at J, with 14 bases between. Germline V gene data show CDR1 as SGHDT and CDR2 as YYEEEE. This CDR3 region has 16 residues. The DNA of the CDR3 is TGTGCCAGCAGCTTGTACTTTGGGGGTGGGAACACTGAAGCTTTCTTT. It encodes CASSLYFGGGNTEAFF.

The count of this clone is one. This chain links TRBV28 with TRBJ2-7; maybe TRBD2 (5 bases). Germline assignment: CDR1 MDHEN and CDR2 SYDVKM. The length of the CDR3 is 15 residues. Trimming removed 6 bases from V and 3 bases from J, with 18 bases in between. CDR3 DNA sequence: TGTGCCAGCAGACTCATGGGGAGAGGAAGCTACGAGCAGTACTTC. Protein sequence: CASRLMGRGSYEQYF.

The rearrangement joins TRBV30 to TRBJ1-1; D is uncertain. The V end lost 1 base, the J end lost 0 bases, and 6 bases lay between the germline ends. CDR1 is GTSNPN, CDR2 SVGIG, per germline (reference sequence). The CDR3 is 13 residues long. The CDR3 coding sequence is TGTGCCTGGAGTGACGGTTTGAACACTGAAGCTTTCTTT. It specifies CAWSDGLNTEAFF.

The V call is TRBV7-8, the J call TRBJ1-2; D is uncertain. The CDR3 runs to 16 residues. Germline V gene data show CDR1 as SGHVS and CDR2 as FQNEAQ. V was shortened by 0 bases and J by 2 bases, with 13 bases between the two germline ends. CDR3 sequence: CASSLATGRVNYGYTF. Here the CDR3 DNA reads TGTGCCAGCAGCTTAGCCACGGGGAGGGTAAACTATGGCTACACCTTC.

The chain recombines TRBV14 with TRBJ2-2; no clear D gene. From germline, CDR1 is SGHDN and CDR2 FVKESK. This CDR3 has 15 amino acids. Between the trimmed V and J ends, which lost 0 bases and 2 bases, there was a span of 7 bases. CDR3 DNA sequence: TGTGCCAGCAGCCAAGAATTGGGAAACACCGGGGAGCTGTTTTTT. Translated: CASSQELGNTGELFF.

V is TRBV14 and J is TRBJ1-1; a possible D gene is TRBD1 (5 bases). With 1 base removed from V and 0 bases from J, the gap between germline ends came to 12 bases. CDR1 SGHDN and CDR2 FVKESK come from the germline V gene. This CDR3 is 16 amino acids long. CDR3 DNA sequence: TGTGCCAGCAGCCAAGGGGCGGGACGGCTGAACACTGAAGCTTTCTTT. Translating gives CASSQGAGRLNTEAFF.

The J gene is TRBJ1-2, the V gene TRBV2, with TRBD1 matching over 8 bases. The germline V gene has CDR1 SNHLY and CDR2 FYNNEI. Trimming removed 6 bases from V and 4 bases from J; junction bases left unmatched: 4. This CDR3 contains 13 residues. DNA for the CDR3: TGTGCCAGCAGGGGGACAGGAGCCTATGGCTACACCTTC. It encodes CASRGTGAYGYTF.

The CDR3 DNA follows: TGTGCCTGGAGTACATACCCAGGGACTAACACTGAAGCTTTCTTT. Protein sequence: CAWSTYPGTNTEAFF. The V call is TRBV30, the J call TRBJ1-1, with D maybe TRBD1 (5 bases). V was clipped by 2 bases and J by 2 bases, with 15 bases between them. This CDR3 is 15 amino acids long. Germline V gene lookup returns CDR1 GTSNPN and CDR2 SVGIG (reference sequence).